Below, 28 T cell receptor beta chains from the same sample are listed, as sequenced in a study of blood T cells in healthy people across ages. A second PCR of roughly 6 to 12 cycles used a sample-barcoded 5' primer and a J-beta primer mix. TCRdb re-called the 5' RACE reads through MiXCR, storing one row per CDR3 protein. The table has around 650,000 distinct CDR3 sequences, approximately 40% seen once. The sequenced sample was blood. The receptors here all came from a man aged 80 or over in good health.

The CDR3 sequence is CASRTGGTEAFF. In nucleotides, the CDR3 is TGTGCCAGCAGAACAGGGGGGACTGAAGCTTTCTTT. The V call is TRBV27, the J call TRBJ1-1; TRBD1 matches 8 bases. CDR3 size: 12 residues. The germline gives CDR1 MNHEY, CDR2 SMNVEV (reference sequence). V was pared by 6 bases and J by 5 bases, with 2 bases of the junction left unmatched.

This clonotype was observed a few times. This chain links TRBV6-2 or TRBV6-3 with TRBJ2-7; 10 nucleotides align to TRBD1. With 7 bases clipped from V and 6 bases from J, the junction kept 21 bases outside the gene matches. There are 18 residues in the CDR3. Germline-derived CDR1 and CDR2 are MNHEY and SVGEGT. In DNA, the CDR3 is TGTGCCAGCACCCGGGACAGGGGAGAGCGCATAATCCCTATCGAGCAGTACTTC. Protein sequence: CASTRDRGERIIPIEQYF.

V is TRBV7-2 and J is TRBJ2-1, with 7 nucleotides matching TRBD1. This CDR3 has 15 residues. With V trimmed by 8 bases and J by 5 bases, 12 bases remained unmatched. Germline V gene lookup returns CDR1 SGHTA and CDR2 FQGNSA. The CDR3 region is CASLGATGTHNEQFF. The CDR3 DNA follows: TGTGCCAGCCTGGGGGCGACAGGGACACACAATGAGCAGTTCTTC.

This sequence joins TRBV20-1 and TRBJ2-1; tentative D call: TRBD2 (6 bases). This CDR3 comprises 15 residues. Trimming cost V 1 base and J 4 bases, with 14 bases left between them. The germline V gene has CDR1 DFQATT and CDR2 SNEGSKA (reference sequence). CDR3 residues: CSARVVLAEYNEQFF. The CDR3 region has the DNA TGCAGTGCTAGAGTTGTACTAGCAGAATACAATGAGCAGTTCTTC.

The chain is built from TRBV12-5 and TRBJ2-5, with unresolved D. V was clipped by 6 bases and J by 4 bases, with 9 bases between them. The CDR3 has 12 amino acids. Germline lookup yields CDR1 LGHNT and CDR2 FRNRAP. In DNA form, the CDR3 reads TGTGCTAGTGGCCTAACAAGAGAGACCCAGTACTTC. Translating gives CASGLTRETQYF.

This CDR3 reads CASSQDSGEETQYF. The CDR3 DNA follows: TGTGCCAGCAGCCAAGACTCCGGGGAAGAGACCCAGTACTTC. This chain connects TRBV4-2 to TRBJ2-5, with D possibly matching TRBD2 (5 bases). The V gene's germline CDR1 is LGHNA and CDR2 YNFKEQ. The CDR3 extends over 14 amino acids. Trimming removed 0 bases at V and 3 bases at J, with 8 bases between.

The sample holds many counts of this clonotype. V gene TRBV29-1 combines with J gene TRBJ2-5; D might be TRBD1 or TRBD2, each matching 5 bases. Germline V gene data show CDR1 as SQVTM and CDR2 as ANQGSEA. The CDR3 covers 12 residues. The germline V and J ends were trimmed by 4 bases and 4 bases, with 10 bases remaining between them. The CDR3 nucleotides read TGCAGCGTTGTTGGGGACGGAGAGACCCAGTACTTC. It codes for CSVVGDGETQYF.

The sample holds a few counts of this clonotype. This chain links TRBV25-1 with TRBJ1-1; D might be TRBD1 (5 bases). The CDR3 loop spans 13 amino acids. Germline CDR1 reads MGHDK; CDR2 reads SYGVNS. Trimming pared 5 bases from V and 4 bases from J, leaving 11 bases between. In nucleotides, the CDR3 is TGTGCCAGCAGTCGTCGGGGGGTCACTGAAGCTTTCTTT. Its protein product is CASSRRGVTEAFF.

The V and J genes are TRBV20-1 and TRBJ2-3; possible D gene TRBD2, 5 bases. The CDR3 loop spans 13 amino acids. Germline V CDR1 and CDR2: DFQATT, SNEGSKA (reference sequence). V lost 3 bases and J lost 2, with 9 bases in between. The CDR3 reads CSASGENTDTQYF. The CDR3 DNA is TGCAGTGCTAGCGGGGAGAACACAGATACGCAGTATTTT.

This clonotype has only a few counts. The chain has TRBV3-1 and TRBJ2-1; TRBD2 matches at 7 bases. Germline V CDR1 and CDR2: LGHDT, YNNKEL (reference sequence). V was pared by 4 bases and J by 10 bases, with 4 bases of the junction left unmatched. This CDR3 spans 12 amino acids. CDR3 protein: CASSPLRGEQFF. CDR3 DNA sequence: TGTGCCAGCAGCCCTTTGCGGGGGGAGCAGTTCTTC.

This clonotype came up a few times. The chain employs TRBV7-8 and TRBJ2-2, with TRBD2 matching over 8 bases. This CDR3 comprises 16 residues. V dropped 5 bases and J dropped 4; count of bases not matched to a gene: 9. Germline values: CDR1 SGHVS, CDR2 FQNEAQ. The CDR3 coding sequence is TGTGCCAGCAGCGTGAGCGGGGGAATTCGCACCGGGGAGCTGTTTTTT. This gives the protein CASSVSGGIRTGELFF.

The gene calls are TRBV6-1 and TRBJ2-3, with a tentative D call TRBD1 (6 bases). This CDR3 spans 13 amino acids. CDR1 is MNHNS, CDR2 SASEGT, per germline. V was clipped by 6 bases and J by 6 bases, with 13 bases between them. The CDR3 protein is CASRVTGSDTQYF. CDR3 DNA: TGTGCCAGCAGAGTTACAGGGAGTGATACGCAGTATTTT.

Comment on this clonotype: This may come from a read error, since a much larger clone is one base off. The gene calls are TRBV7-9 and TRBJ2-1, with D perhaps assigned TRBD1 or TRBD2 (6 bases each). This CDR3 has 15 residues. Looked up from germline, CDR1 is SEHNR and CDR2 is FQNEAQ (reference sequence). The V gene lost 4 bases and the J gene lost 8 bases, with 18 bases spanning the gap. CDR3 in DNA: TGTGCCAGCAGCTGGAAGGGGGGAGCTAACGATGAGCAGTTCTTC. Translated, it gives CASSWKGGANDEQFF.

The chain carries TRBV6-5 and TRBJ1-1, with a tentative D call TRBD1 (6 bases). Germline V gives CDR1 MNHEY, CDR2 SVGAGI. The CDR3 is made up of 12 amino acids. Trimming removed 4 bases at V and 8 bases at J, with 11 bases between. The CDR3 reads CASSSNREEAFF. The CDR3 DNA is TGTGCCAGCAGTTCCAACAGGGAAGAAGCTTTCTTT.

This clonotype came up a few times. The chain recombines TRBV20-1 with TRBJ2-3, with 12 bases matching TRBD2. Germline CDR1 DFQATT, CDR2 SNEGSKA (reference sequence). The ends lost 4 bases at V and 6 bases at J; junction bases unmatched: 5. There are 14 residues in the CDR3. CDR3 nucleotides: TGCAGTGCTACTAGCGGGGGGGCTGGGGATACGCAGTATTTT. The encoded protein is CSATSGGAGDTQYF.

CDR3 nucleotides: TGTGCCAGCAGCCTCAGGGGGTGGGGCGAGCAGTACTTC. Translated: CASSLRGWGEQYF. The gene calls are TRBV6-5 and TRBJ2-7; 7 nucleotides align to TRBD1. The CDR3 consists of 13 residues. Germline CDR1 reads MNHEY; CDR2 reads SVGAGI. V lost 6 bases and J lost 6; bases outside the gene matches: 8.

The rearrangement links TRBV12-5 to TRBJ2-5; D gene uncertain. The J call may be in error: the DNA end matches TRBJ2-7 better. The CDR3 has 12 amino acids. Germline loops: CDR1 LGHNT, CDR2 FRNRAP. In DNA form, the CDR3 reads TGTGCTAGTGGTTTTTCAGACTACGAGCAGTACTTC. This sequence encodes CASGFSDYEQYF.

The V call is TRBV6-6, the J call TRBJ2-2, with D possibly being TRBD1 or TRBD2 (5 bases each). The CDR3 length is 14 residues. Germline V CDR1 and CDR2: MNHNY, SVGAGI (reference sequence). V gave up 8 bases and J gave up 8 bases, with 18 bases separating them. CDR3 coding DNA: TGTGCCAGCCGGGGCGCGGGTTATTCTGGGGAGCTGTTTTTT. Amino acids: CASRGAGYSGELFF.

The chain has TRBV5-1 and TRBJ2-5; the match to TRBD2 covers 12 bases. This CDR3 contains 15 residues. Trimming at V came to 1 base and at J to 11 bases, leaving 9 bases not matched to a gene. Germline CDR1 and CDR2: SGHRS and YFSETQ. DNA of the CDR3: TGCGCCAGCAGCTTGATGACTAGCGGGGGCGATGAGCAGTACTTC. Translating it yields CASSLMTSGGDEQYF.

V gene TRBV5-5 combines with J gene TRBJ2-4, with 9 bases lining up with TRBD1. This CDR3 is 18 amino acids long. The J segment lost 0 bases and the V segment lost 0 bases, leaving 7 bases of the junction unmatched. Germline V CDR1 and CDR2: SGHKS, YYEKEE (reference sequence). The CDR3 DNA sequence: TGTGCCAGCAGCTTGGGCGGACAGGGGACTCTAGCCAAAAACATTCAGTACTTC. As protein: CASSLGGQGTLAKNIQYF. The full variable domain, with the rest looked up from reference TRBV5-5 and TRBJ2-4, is DAGVTQSPTHLIKTRGQQVTLRCSPISGHKSVSWYQQVLGQGPQFIFQYYEKEERGRGNFPDRFSARQFPNYSSELNVNALLLGDSALYLCASSLGGQGTLAKNIQYFGAGTRLSVL.

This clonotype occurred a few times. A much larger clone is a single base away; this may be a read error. CDR3 bases: TGCAGTGCTAGAGATCCGGGGCACACTGAAGCTTTCTTT. Amino acid sequence: CSARDPGHTEAFF. The chain couples TRBV20-1 to TRBJ1-1; the D gene is possibly TRBD1 (5 bases). CDR1 and CDR2 from the germline V gene are DFQATT and SNEGSKA (reference sequence). The V and J ends lost 0 bases and 3 bases respectively, with 8 bases between them. The CDR3 extends over 13 amino acids.

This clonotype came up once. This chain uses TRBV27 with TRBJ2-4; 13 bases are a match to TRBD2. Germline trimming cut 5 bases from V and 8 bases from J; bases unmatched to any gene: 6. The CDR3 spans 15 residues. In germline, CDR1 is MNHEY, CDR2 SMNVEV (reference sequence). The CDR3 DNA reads TGTGCCAGCAGTCCACGGACTAGCGGGAGCTACATTCAGTACTTC. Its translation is CASSPRTSGSYIQYF.

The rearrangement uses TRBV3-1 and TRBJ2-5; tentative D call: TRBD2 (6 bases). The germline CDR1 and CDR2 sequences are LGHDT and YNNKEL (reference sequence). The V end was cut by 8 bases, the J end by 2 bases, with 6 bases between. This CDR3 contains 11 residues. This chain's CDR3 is CASRGQETQYF. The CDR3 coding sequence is TGTGCCAGCCGGGGGCAAGAGACCCAGTACTTC.

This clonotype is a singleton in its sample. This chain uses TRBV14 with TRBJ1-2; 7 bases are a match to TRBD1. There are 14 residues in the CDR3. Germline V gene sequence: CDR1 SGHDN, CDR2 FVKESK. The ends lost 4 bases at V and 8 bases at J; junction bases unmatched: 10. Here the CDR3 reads CASSPAGGRLGYTF. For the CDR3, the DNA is TGTGCCAGCAGCCCGGCAGGGGGACGATTGGGCTACACCTTC.

Here the CDR3 DNA reads TGCGCCAGCAAGGAGGGGACATTCCTCTACGAGCAGTACTTC. The encoded protein is CASKEGTFLYEQYF. The chain recombines TRBV5-1 with TRBJ2-7; D might be TRBD1 or TRBD2, each matching 6 bases. There are 14 residues in the CDR3. V lost 6 bases and J lost 3, with 16 bases in between. Germline values: CDR1 SGHRS, CDR2 YFSETQ.

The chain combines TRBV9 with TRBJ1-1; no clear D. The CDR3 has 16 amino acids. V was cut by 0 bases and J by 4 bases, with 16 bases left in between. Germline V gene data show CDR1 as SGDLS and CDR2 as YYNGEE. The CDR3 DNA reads TGTGCCAGCAGCGTAGCGGAGGAGCTGAGCGGCACTGAAGCTTTCTTT. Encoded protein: CASSVAEELSGTEAFF. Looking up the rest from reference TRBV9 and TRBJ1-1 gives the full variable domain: DSGVTQTPKHLITATGQRVTLRCSPRSGDLSVYWYQQSLDQGLQFLIQYYNGEERAKGNILERFSAQQFPDLHSELNLSSLELGDSALYFCASSVAEELSGTEAFFGQGTRLTVV.

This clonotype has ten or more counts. The CDR3, as DNA: TGCGCCAGCAGACCTGACAGAGCAACTAATGAAAAACTGTTTTTT. Residues: CASRPDRATNEKLFF. The chain carries TRBV5-1 and TRBJ1-4; the D gene is possibly TRBD1 (5 bases). This CDR3 has 15 amino acids. The V end lost 5 bases, the J end lost 0 bases, and 11 bases lay between the germline ends. Per the germline V gene, CDR1 is SGHRS and CDR2 is YFSETQ.

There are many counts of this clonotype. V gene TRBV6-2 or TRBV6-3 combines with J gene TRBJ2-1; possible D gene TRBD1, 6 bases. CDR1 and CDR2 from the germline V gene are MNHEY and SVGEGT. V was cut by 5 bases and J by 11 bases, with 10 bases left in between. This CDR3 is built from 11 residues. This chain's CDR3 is CASSNREKQFF. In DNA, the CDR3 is TGTGCCAGCAGTAACAGGGAGAAGCAGTTCTTC.